The table lists the clone carrying this TCR beta chain with a few counts. TCRdb's copy holds only in-frame clones and misses some; the assay was immunoSEQ multiplex PCR. This table holds just under 65,000 clones, 70% to 80% found once. These data belong to a study of blood T cell repertoires in COVID-19. Germline CDR1 and CDR2: LNHDA and SQIVND (reference sequence). The CDR3 totals 11 residues. V lost 6 bases and J lost 5, with 7 bases in between. The chain joins TRBV19 to TRBJ1-2; weak D call: TRBD1 (5 bases). The source of this sequence is a woman older than 75 with acute or convalescent COVID-19. Sequencing used peripheral blood. The CDR3, as DNA: TGTGCCAGTAGAGGGGATTATGGCTACACCTTC. Protein product: CASRGDYGYTF.